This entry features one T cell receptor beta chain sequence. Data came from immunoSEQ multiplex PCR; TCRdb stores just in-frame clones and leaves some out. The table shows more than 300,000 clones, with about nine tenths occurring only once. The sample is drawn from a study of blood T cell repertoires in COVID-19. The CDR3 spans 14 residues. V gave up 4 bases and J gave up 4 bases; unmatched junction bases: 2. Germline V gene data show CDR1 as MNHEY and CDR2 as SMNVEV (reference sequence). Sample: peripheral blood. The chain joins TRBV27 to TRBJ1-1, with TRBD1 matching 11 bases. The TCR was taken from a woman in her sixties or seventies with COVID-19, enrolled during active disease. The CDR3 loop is CASSSGTGGTEAFF. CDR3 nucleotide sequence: TGTGCCAGCAGTTCCGGGACAGGGGGCACTGAAGCTTTCTTT.